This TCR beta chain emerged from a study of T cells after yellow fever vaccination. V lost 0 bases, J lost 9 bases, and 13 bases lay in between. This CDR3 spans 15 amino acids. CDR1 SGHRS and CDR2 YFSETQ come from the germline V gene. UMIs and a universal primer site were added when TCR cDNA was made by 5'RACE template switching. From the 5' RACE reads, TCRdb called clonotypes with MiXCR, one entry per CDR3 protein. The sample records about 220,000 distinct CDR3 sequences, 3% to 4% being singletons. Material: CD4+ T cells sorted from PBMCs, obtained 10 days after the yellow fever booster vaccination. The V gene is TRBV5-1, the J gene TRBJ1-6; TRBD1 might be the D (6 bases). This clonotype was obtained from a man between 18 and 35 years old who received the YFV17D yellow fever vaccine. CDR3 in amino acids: CASSLVAGEGSPLHF. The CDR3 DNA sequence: TGCGCCAGCAGCTTGGTGGCAGGGGAGGGTTCACCCCTCCACTTT.